This T cell receptor beta chain was recovered during a study of blood T cell repertoires in COVID-19. Some clones are missing from TCRdb's copy, which holds only in-frame ones; the method was immunoSEQ multiplex PCR. This table has approximately 240,000 clones, 90% to 95% appearing once. The CDR3 spans 16 residues. The germline V and J ends were trimmed by 0 bases and 0 bases, with 10 bases remaining between them. Germline V CDR1 and CDR2: SGHRS, YFSETQ. The chain uses TRBV5-1 and TRBJ1-3, with D hard to call. Sequencing input: PBMCs or T cells enriched from blood (not recorded which). This clonotype originated in a woman between 18 and 29 years old who had recovered from COVID-19. The CDR3: CASSLGGQSSGNTIYF. The CDR3 nucleotides read TGCGCCAGCAGCTTGGGAGGCCAGAGCTCTGGAAACACCATATATTTT.